This T cell receptor beta chain was observed in a study of cytomegalovirus exposure and HLA in healthy donors. Data came from immunoSEQ multiplex PCR; TCRdb stores just in-frame clones and leaves some out. This table has 78,000 or so clones, approximately 95% appearing once. The length of the CDR3 is 12 residues. Germline V gene sequence: CDR1 SQVTM, CDR2 ANQGSEA. V shed 6 bases, J shed 7 bases, and the junction held 3 bases outside the gene matches. Sequenced input: PBMCs. This chain connects TRBV29-1 to TRBJ1-2, with 12 positions matching TRBD1. This clonotype was obtained from a young man in good health and CMV-seropositive. The DNA of the CDR3 is TGCAGCGTGGGACAGGGGGCAACTGGCTACACCTTC. It encodes CSVGQGATGYTF.